These 30 T cell receptor beta chains were all obtained from the same sample, sequenced in a study of T cell responses to AZD1222 COVID-19 vaccine. The repertoire was sequenced with immunoSEQ multiplex PCR; TCRdb's copy has only in-frame clones and lacks some. The repertoire consists of some 96,000 clones, with approximately 87% occurring once and the leading ten covering 2.5% to 3.5%. Specimen: peripheral blood, collected on day 0 of AZD1222 vaccination. The origin of the receptors is an adult in good health.

This chain uses TRBV11-2 with TRBJ1-1, with D possibly matching TRBD1 (5 bases). The length of the CDR3 is 14 residues. V was trimmed by 5 bases and J by 4 bases, leaving 14 bases between them. Looked up from germline, CDR1 is SGHAT and CDR2 is FQNNGV. The chain's CDR3 is CASSPRVGVTEAFF. Written as DNA, the CDR3 is TGTGCCAGCAGCCCCAGGGTCGGGGTCACTGAAGCTTTCTTT.

The chain combines TRBV30 with TRBJ1-2, with TRBD1 as a possible D gene (5 bases). Germline CDR1 is GTSNPN and CDR2 is SVGIG (reference sequence). This CDR3 comprises 11 residues. Trimming pared 5 bases from V and 9 bases from J, leaving 13 bases between. The CDR3 sequence is CAWSTGFSYTF. The CDR3 DNA sequence: TGTGCCTGGTCTACAGGATTCAGCTACACCTTC.

V and J are TRBV11-2 and TRBJ1-2, with 7 positions matching TRBD1. Per germline, CDR1 SGHAT and CDR2 FQNNGV. V gave up 5 bases and J gave up 0 bases; unmatched junction bases: 3. This CDR3 contains 14 residues. CDR3 DNA sequence: TGTGCCAGCAGCAGGACAGGAACTAACTATGGCTACACCTTC. The encoded protein is CASSRTGTNYGYTF.

The rearrangement uses TRBV3-1 (or the pseudogene TRBV3-2) and TRBJ1-6, with 10 nucleotides matching TRBD1. J gave up 4 bases and V 8 bases, and 14 bases lay outside the gene matches. This CDR3 has 18 amino acids. CDR1 and CDR2 from the germline V gene are LGHDT and YNNKEL (reference sequence). CDR3 protein: CASSAQQRQGAYNSPLHF. In DNA, the CDR3 is TGTGCCAGCTCAGCTCAACAACGACAGGGGGCTTATAATTCACCCCTCCACTTT.

In its sample, this clone was seen a few times. The chain couples TRBV7-9 to TRBJ2-3, with D possibly being TRBD2 (6 bases). The V end lost 5 bases, the J end lost 2 bases, and 14 bases lay between the germline ends. This CDR3 is 15 amino acids long. Per germline, CDR1 SEHNR and CDR2 FQNEAQ (reference sequence). CDR3 nucleotides: TGTGCCAGCAGCCCAAGACTAGGCCCCACAGATACGCAGTATTTT. It translates to CASSPRLGPTDTQYF.

The rearrangement uses TRBV7-2 and TRBJ2-1, with D unresolved. The germline gives CDR1 SGHTA, CDR2 FQGNSA. CDR3 length equals 13 residues. The germline V and J ends were trimmed by 5 bases and 8 bases, with 13 bases remaining between them. The CDR3: CASSLMSPDEQFF. The CDR3 DNA follows: TGTGCCAGCAGCCTAATGTCCCCGGATGAGCAGTTCTTC.

This clone occurred a few times. The DNA of the CDR3 is TGTGCCAGTAAAGGGACTAGCGGATACAATGAGCAGTTCTTC. It encodes CASKGTSGYNEQFF. The gene calls are TRBV19 and TRBJ2-1; 11 nucleotides line up with TRBD2. The CDR3 totals 14 residues. Trimming cost V 7 bases and J 4 bases; bases outside gene matches: 3. Germline CDR1 and CDR2: LNHDA and SQIVND (reference sequence).

CDR3 loop: CASSNDGSTSGRVTDTQYF. CDR3 coding DNA: TGCGCCAGCAGCAATGACGGGTCGACTAGCGGGAGGGTCACAGATACGCAGTATTTT. The chain recombines TRBV5-1 with TRBJ2-3; TRBD2 agrees at 14 bases. V lost 4 bases, J lost 2 bases, and 12 bases stayed unmatched. The CDR3 loop spans 19 amino acids. In germline, CDR1 is SGHRS, CDR2 YFSETQ.

The V call is TRBV25-1, the J call TRBJ1-6; possible D gene TRBD1, 5 bases. V gave up 6 bases and J gave up 7 bases, with 16 bases separating them. This CDR3 is built from 15 residues. Germline V gene lookup returns CDR1 MGHDK and CDR2 SYGVNS. The chain's CDR3 is CASSERDGGNSPLHF. CDR3 DNA: TGTGCCAGCAGCGAACGGGACGGGGGAAATTCACCCCTCCACTTT.

The genes are TRBV19 and TRBJ1-5; a possible D gene is TRBD1 (5 bases). Germline CDR1 reads LNHDA; CDR2 reads SQIVND (reference sequence). CDR3 length: 17 amino acids. The V end was cut by 1 base, the J end by 4 bases, with 17 bases between. The CDR3 DNA sequence: TGTGCCAGTAGTATAGCTTTGATGGGGGGTAATAATCAGCCCCAGCATTTT. Translation: CASSIALMGGNNQPQHF. The full variable domain, with the rest looked up from reference TRBV19 and TRBJ1-5, is DGGITQSPKYLFRKEGQNVTLSCEQNLNHDAMYWYRQDPGQGLRLIYYSQIVNDFQKGDIAEGYSVSREKKESFPLTVTSAQKNPTAFYLCASSIALMGGNNQPQHFGDGTRLSIL.

The chain is built from TRBV7-9 and TRBJ1-1, with 8 bases matching TRBD1. In germline, CDR1 is SEHNR, CDR2 FQNEAQ (reference sequence). The CDR3 has 15 residues. V gave up 3 bases and J gave up 3 bases; unmatched junction bases: 6. CDR3 nucleotides: TGTGCCAGCAGCTTTGCCGGGACAGGAGACACTGAAGCTTTCTTT. This gives the protein CASSFAGTGDTEAFF.

The chain joins TRBV28 to TRBJ2-3; a possible D gene is TRBD2 (5 bases). Trimming pared 3 bases from V and 0 bases from J, leaving 7 bases between. The V gene's germline CDR1 is MDHEN and CDR2 SYDVKM. The CDR3 extends over 14 amino acids. DNA for the CDR3: TGTGCCAGCAGTTTTAGAGGGAGCACAGATACGCAGTATTTT. The encoded protein is CASSFRGSTDTQYF. The entire variable domain, with the rest obtained from reference TRBV28 and TRBJ2-3, is as follows: DVKVTQSSRYLVKRTGEKVFLECVQDMDHENMFWYRQDPGLGLRLIYFSYDVKMKEKGDIPEGYSVSREKKERFSLILESASTNQTSMYLCASSFRGSTDTQYFGPGTRLTVL.

The chain combines TRBV11-3 with TRBJ2-1, with 9 bases that match TRBD1. Germline V gene lookup returns CDR1 SGHNT and CDR2 YENEEA. J was trimmed by 7 bases and V by 5 bases; bases with no gene match: 15. CDR3 length: 17 residues. CDR3 protein: CASSHRGQGPISNEQFF. The CDR3 DNA follows: TGTGCCAGCAGCCACCGGGGACAGGGACCAATTTCAAATGAGCAGTTCTTC. The full variable domain, with the rest looked up from reference TRBV11-3 and TRBJ2-1, is EAGVVQSPRYKIIEKKQPVAFWCNPISGHNTLYWYLQNLGQGPELLIRYENEEAVDDSQLPKDRFSAERLKGVDSTLKIQPAELGDSAVYLCASSHRGQGPISNEQFFGPGTRLTVL.

J is TRBJ2-5 and V is TRBV27; 8 bases agree with TRBD2. The CDR3 contains 15 residues. Germline V gives CDR1 MNHEY, CDR2 SMNVEV (reference sequence). V shed 5 bases and J 4 bases; nucleotides not matched to a gene: 9. CDR3 sequence: CASSTSGSLVETQYF. As DNA, the CDR3 is TGTGCCAGCAGTACGAGCGGGAGTTTGGTAGAGACCCAGTACTTC.

The chain carries TRBV29-1 and TRBJ2-1; 7 bases are shared with TRBD1. CDR1 is SQVTM, CDR2 ANQGSEA, per germline. The J segment lost 3 bases and the V segment lost 4 bases, leaving 3 bases of the junction unmatched. The CDR3 contains 13 residues. In DNA, the CDR3 is TGCAGCGTTGCGACAGGGAACTACAATGAGCAGTTCTTC. Translation gives CSVATGNYNEQFF.

This chain connects TRBV30 to TRBJ2-1; TRBD1 matches 9 bases. The germline CDR1 and CDR2 sequences are GTSNPN and SVGIG (reference sequence). Trimming took 4 bases from V and 16 from J; bases not matched to a gene: 14. The CDR3 sequence is 13 residues long. The CDR3 DNA follows: TGTGCCTGGAATCGATGGGCGTCACAGGGGGCTTTCTTC. Translated, it gives CAWNRWASQGAFF.

This clone showed up just once. The chain joins TRBV6-5 to TRBJ1-6, with TRBD1 matching over 7 bases. The CDR3 has 15 residues. Germline loops: CDR1 MNHEY, CDR2 SVGAGI. V shed 5 bases and J 9 bases; nucleotides not matched to a gene: 10. As DNA, the CDR3 is TGTGCCAGCAGTCCGGCGACAGGGAGAGGTTCACCCCTCCACTTT. Its protein product is CASSPATGRGSPLHF.

This clone appeared a single time. V usage is TRBV7-8 and J usage is TRBJ2-5; D perhaps matches TRBD2 (6 bases). Deletions cut 5 bases from V and 1 base from J, with 14 bases between. CDR3 length equals 15 residues. Germline V CDR1 and CDR2: SGHVS, FQNEAQ. In DNA, the CDR3 is TGTGCCAGCAGCAAAGGGGCGGGGATCCAAGAGACCCAGTACTTC. It specifies CASSKGAGIQETQYF.

The V and J genes are TRBV9 and TRBJ2-6; the D is unclear. The CDR3 totals 15 residues. The germline V gene encodes CDR1 SGDLS and CDR2 YYNGEE. V lost 6 bases to trimming and J lost 0 bases, with 10 bases between them. DNA of the CDR3: TGTGCCAGCAAGCGTTGGGACTCTGGGGCCAACGTCCTGACTTTC. Translation: CASKRWDSGANVLTF.

The rearrangement links TRBV5-5 to TRBJ2-3, with 9 bases aligning to TRBD1. CDR1 and CDR2 (germline): SGHKS, YYEKEE (reference sequence). The CDR3 is 15 residues long. V lost 1 base to trimming and J lost 3 bases; unmatched junction nucleotides: 3. The CDR3 here is CASSLRGTGTDTQYF. The CDR3 DNA follows: TGTGCCAGCAGCTTGAGGGGGACAGGGACAGATACGCAGTATTTT.

The chain uses TRBV28 and TRBJ2-7, with a tentative D call TRBD1 (6 bases). In germline, CDR1 is MDHEN, CDR2 SYDVKM. V lost 2 bases and J lost 3, with 23 bases in between. The CDR3 has 18 residues. The CDR3 region has the DNA TGTGCCAGCAGTTTACCCTCCACCACAGGGTCTAAGGGCTACGAGCAGTACTTC. The encoded protein is CASSLPSTTGSKGYEQYF.

This clone has a single count. The chain employs TRBV27 and TRBJ2-7; the D gene is possibly TRBD2 (6 bases). Germline CDR1 reads MNHEY; CDR2 reads SMNVEV (reference sequence). V was shortened by 1 base and J by 4 bases, with 14 bases between the two germline ends. The CDR3 runs to 15 residues. The CDR3 DNA sequence: TGTGCCAGCAGTTTATGGGGGACTGCCGCTTACGAGCAGTACTTC. Residues: CASSLWGTAAYEQYF.

The V call is TRBV10-2, the J call TRBJ1-4, with unresolved D. CDR1 and CDR2 from the germline V gene are WSHSY and SAAADI. The CDR3 contains 16 residues. The V end was cut by 3 bases, the J end by 2 bases, with 13 bases between. CDR3 nucleotides: TGCGCCAGCAGTGATCTGCAGTTCGACACTAATGAAAAACTGTTTTTT. Translated: CASSDLQFDTNEKLFF.

The rearrangement links TRBV27 to TRBJ2-1; D is undetermined. This CDR3 has 14 amino acids. Germline assignment: CDR1 MNHEY and CDR2 SMNVEV (reference sequence). The germline V and J ends were trimmed by 2 bases and 7 bases, with 12 bases remaining between them. CDR3 region: CASSLLGGGNEQFF. In DNA form, the CDR3 reads TGTGCCAGCAGTTTACTTGGCGGTGGGAATGAGCAGTTCTTC.

This clone came up once. V is TRBV5-1 and J is TRBJ1-4; the D is unclear. Trimming removed 5 bases at V and 7 bases at J, with 15 bases between. CDR3 length equals 14 residues. CDR1 is SGHRS, CDR2 YFSETQ, per germline. Here the CDR3 reads CASRDGVVGEKLFF. Here the CDR3 DNA reads TGCGCCAGCAGAGATGGAGTGGTGGGTGAAAAACTGTTTTTT. The full variable domain, its missing parts supplied by reference TRBV5-1 and TRBJ1-4, is KAGVTQTPRYLIKTRGQQVTLSCSPISGHRSVSWYQQTPGQGLQFLFEYFSETQRNKGNFPGRFSGRQFSNSRSEMNVSTLELGDSALYLCASRDGVVGEKLFFGSGTQLSVL.

Note on this clone: Other nucleotide sequences in the sample specify the same CDR3. This rearrangement joins TRBV30 to TRBJ1-6, with 8 bases aligning to TRBD1. Germline V gene sequence: CDR1 GTSNPN, CDR2 SVGIG (reference sequence). V lost 3 bases and J lost 6; bases outside the gene matches: 1. The CDR3 totals 13 residues. This chain's CDR3 is CAWRDRGNSPLHF. DNA for the CDR3: TGTGCCTGGAGAGACAGGGGTAATTCACCCCTCCACTTT.

The rearrangement joins TRBV6-5 to TRBJ2-5; 8 positions match TRBD1. The germline V gene encodes CDR1 MNHEY and CDR2 SVGAGI. CDR3 size: 15 residues. J lost 3 bases, V lost 5 bases, and 8 bases had no gene match. CDR3 sequence reads: CASSTTGVPKETQYF. CDR3 DNA sequence: TGTGCCAGCAGTACGACAGGGGTACCGAAAGAGACCCAGTACTTC.

This chain links TRBV6-1 with TRBJ2-1; 8 nucleotides agree with TRBD2. CDR1 is MNHNS, CDR2 SASEGT, per germline. V lost 2 bases to trimming and J lost 5 bases; unmatched junction nucleotides: 8. CDR3 length equals 16 residues. In nucleotides, the CDR3 is TGTGCCAGCAGTGAATTCGACGGGAGGGGGAACAATGAGCAGTTCTTC. Its translation: CASSEFDGRGNNEQFF.

J is TRBJ2-1 and V is TRBV13; maybe TRBD1 (6 bases). This CDR3 region has 15 residues. From germline, CDR1 is PRHDT and CDR2 FYEKMQ (reference sequence). V lost 5 bases and J 5 bases, leaving 16 bases between the germline ends. CDR3: CASSLTRGRNNEQFF. The CDR3 DNA sequence: TGTGCCAGCAGCCTAACCAGGGGTAGAAACAATGAGCAGTTCTTC.

This clone was counted between two and nine times. The chain combines TRBV6-4 with TRBJ1-2; the match to TRBD1 covers 7 bases. The J segment lost 7 bases and the V segment lost 5 bases, leaving 7 bases of the junction unmatched. CDR1 and CDR2 (germline): MRHNA, SNTAGT. The CDR3 is 13 residues long. The CDR3 bases are TGTGCCAGCAGTCCGACAGGGACCGGTGGCTACACCTTC. Its translation is CASSPTGTGGYTF.